This T cell receptor beta chain is drawn from a study of T-cell memory formation after mild COVID-19. TCRdb re-called the 5' RACE reads with MiXCR, one entry per CDR3 protein. The sample holds 100,000 to 150,000 distinct CDR3 sequences, over 15% seen once. This clonotype was observed a handful of times. Specimen: PBMCs or a T cell subset sorted from them (not recorded which). The clonotype originates from a man younger than 35 who had mild COVID-19 (a few samples of this study predate the infection). Cell type and time point are not known.

DNA of the CDR3: TGTGCCAGCAAAGGCGGGGCCACAGATACGCAGTATTTT. It codes for CASKGGATDTQYF. The chain carries TRBV11-2 and TRBJ2-3; weak D call: TRBD2 (6 bases). CDR1 SGHAT and CDR2 FQNNGV come from the germline V gene. The CDR3 length is 13 residues. V was shortened by 7 bases and J by 2 bases, with 10 bases between the two germline ends.